The rows below give T cell receptor beta chains drawn from one sample of a study of CD8+CD57+ T cells in acquired aplastic anemia. TCRdb independently ran MiXCR on the reads; one entry per CDR3 protein. This table has 270,000 or so distinct CDR3 sequences, approximately 80% appearing once. Input material: sorted CD4+, CD8+, or CD8+CD57+ T cells (not recorded which) from PBMCs. The receptor set was obtained from a human donor with aplastic anemia. CDR3s include the opening cysteine and the closing phenylalanine or tryptophan. Each record gives: V gene, D gene, J gene, CDR3 DNA, CDR3 protein. The D gene is left open where the match is weak.

v_call: TRBV19; d_call: .; j_call: TRBJ1-4; cdr3_nt: TGTGCCAGTAGTGGACAGAGGGGAGAAAAACTGTTTTTT; cdr3_aa: CASSGQRGEKLFF
v_call: TRBV11-3; d_call: .; j_call: TRBJ2-5; cdr3_nt: TGTGCCAGCAGCTTAGATATTAGCGCTACCGGAGAGACCCAGTACTTC; cdr3_aa: CASSLDISATGETQYF
v_call: TRBV7-9; d_call: TRBD2; j_call: TRBJ2-1; cdr3_nt: TGTGCCAGCAGCCCCCAGAGTAGCCGCGGGAGCGATGTGCAGTTCTTC; cdr3_aa: CASSPQSSRGSDVQFF
v_call: TRBV29-1; d_call: .; j_call: TRBJ1-2; cdr3_nt: TGCAGCGTTGAAGAGGGCTCTAACTATGGCTACACCTTC; cdr3_aa: CSVEEGSNYGYTF
v_call: TRBV7-6; d_call: .; j_call: TRBJ1-4; cdr3_nt: TGTGCCAGCAGCCAGAGGGCAGGGGACGAAAAACTGTTTTTT; cdr3_aa: CASSQRAGDEKLFF
v_call: TRBV7-4; d_call: .; j_call: TRBJ2-3; cdr3_nt: TGTGCCAGCAGCGACGAAAGAAGCGAGACGCGCGATTTT; cdr3_aa: CASSDERSETRDF
v_call: TRBV7-2; d_call: .; j_call: TRBJ2-1; cdr3_nt: TGTGCCAGCAGCTCCCCAGGGCGCGAAGAATACAATGAGCAGTTCTTC; cdr3_aa: CASSSPGREEYNEQFF
v_call: TRBV20-1; d_call: TRBD1; j_call: TRBJ1-5; cdr3_nt: TGCAGTGCTAGTGATAGCCCGGGACAGGGGGCTTTTCGCAATCAGCCCCAGCATTTT; cdr3_aa: CSASDSPGQGAFRNQPQHF
v_call: TRBV20-1; d_call: .; j_call: TRBJ2-5; cdr3_nt: TGCAGTGCAGGGACAACCCGAGAGTTGAAGACCCAGTACTTC; cdr3_aa: CSAGTTRELKTQYF
v_call: TRBV2; d_call: .; j_call: TRBJ2-5; cdr3_nt: TGTGCCAGCAGCGATGGGGGGAACCATGAGACGCTGTTCTTC; cdr3_aa: CASSDGGNHETLFF
v_call: TRBV27; d_call: .; j_call: TRBJ2-3; cdr3_nt: TGTGCCAGCGTACCTGTGGGGGGCACAGATACGCAGTATTTT; cdr3_aa: CASVPVGGTDTQYF
v_call: TRBV19; d_call: TRBD2; j_call: TRBJ2-2; cdr3_nt: TGTGCCAGTAGTCGACTAGCGGGAGCTACCGGGGAGCTGTTTTTT; cdr3_aa: CASSRLAGATGELFF
v_call: TRBV10-3; d_call: .; j_call: TRBJ2-6; cdr3_nt: TGTGCCATCAGCCACCCCACAGGGTCCGGGGCCAACGTCCTGACTTTC; cdr3_aa: CAISHPTGSGANVLTF
v_call: TRBV24-1; d_call: TRBD1; j_call: TRBJ1-4; cdr3_nt: TGTGCCACCTTGGACAGGGTGAAACTGTTTTTT; cdr3_aa: CATLDRVKLFF
v_call: TRBV9; d_call: .; j_call: TRBJ1-2; cdr3_nt: TGTGCCAGCAGCGGACCAGGTCGGGAAGGAAACAGCAACACCTTC; cdr3_aa: CASSGPGREGNSNTF
v_call: TRBV6-4; d_call: .; j_call: TRBJ2-5; cdr3_nt: TGTGCCAGCAGTGACACCTCGGAGGAGACCCAGTACTTC; cdr3_aa: CASSDTSEETQYF
v_call: TRBV7-3; d_call: .; j_call: TRBJ2-5; cdr3_nt: TGTGCCAGCAGCTTGAGCGACAGGTACCAAGAGACCCAGTACTTC; cdr3_aa: CASSLSDRYQETQYF
v_call: TRBV9; d_call: .; j_call: TRBJ2-3; cdr3_nt: TGTGCCAGCAGCGTCGGGACACAGAATCCAACAGATACGCAGTATTTT; cdr3_aa: CASSVGTQNPTDTQYF
v_call: TRBV7-9; d_call: .; j_call: TRBJ2-7; cdr3_nt: TGTGCCAGCAGCTTTACGGTGGAGGGGGACTACGAGGAGTACTTC; cdr3_aa: CASSFTVEGDYEEYF
v_call: TRBV15; d_call: .; j_call: TRBJ1-5; cdr3_nt: TGTGCCAAGAATATCCCCAATAGCAATCAGCCCCAGCATTTT; cdr3_aa: CAKNIPNSNQPQHF
v_call: TRBV7-8; d_call: .; j_call: TRBJ1-1; cdr3_nt: TGTGCCAGCAGCTTAGCGGGAGGTCCCGATACGCCGGATGCTTTCTTT; cdr3_aa: CASSLAGGPDTPDAFF
v_call: TRBV9; d_call: .; j_call: TRBJ1-2; cdr3_nt: TGTGCCAGCAGCGTAGGTACTAGCGGGGGGGATGAGCACTACACCTTC; cdr3_aa: CASSVGTSGGDEHYTF
v_call: TRBV5-1; d_call: .; j_call: TRBJ1-2; cdr3_nt: TGCGCCAGCAGCCCAGGTACTAGCGGGAGCTACACCTTC; cdr3_aa: CASSPGTSGSYTF
v_call: TRBV12-3/TRBV12-4; d_call: TRBD1; j_call: TRBJ2-3; cdr3_nt: TGTGCCAGCAGTCCGGACAGGGCACCAGAAAAACTGTATTTT; cdr3_aa: CASSPDRAPEKLYF